This T cell receptor (beta chain) was captured in a study of CD8 T cells in ankylosing spondylitis. Findings and limits, study-wide: Ankylosing spondylitis blood seemed to carry a telltale TCR beta motif made of under ten highly homologous variants.

With 5 bases removed from V and 2 bases from J, the gap between germline ends came to 11 bases. CDR3 length equals 14 residues. Germline lookup yields CDR1 SGHDN and CDR2 FVKESK. A word on this clonotype: The target antigen is unknown.

A single record per CDR3 protein comes from TCRdb applying MiXCR to the 5' RACE reads. The profile covers about 540,000 distinct CDR3 sequences, with 9.5% to 15% appearing a single time and about 6.8% taken by the ten largest. The chain couples TRBV14 to TRBJ2-3, with D possibly being TRBD1 (6 bases). This TCR was recovered from a male donor with ankylosing spondylitis. Sequenced sample: blood, either unsorted or a sorted T cell fraction (not recorded which). The CDR3: CASSFRQVTDTQYF. The CDR3 DNA reads TGTGCCAGCAGCTTCCGACAGGTCACAGATACGCAGTATTTT.